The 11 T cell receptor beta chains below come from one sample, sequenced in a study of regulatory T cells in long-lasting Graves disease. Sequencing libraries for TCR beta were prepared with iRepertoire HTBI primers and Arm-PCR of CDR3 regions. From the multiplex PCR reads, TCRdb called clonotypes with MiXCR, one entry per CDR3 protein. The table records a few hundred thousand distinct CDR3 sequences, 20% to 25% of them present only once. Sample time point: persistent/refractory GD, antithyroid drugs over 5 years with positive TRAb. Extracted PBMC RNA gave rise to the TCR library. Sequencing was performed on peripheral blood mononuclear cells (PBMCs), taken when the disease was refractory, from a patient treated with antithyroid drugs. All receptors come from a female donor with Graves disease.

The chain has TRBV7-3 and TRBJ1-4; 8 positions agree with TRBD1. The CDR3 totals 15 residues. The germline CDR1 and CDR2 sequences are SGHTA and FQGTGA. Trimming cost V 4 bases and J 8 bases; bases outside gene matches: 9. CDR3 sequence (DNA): TGTGCCAGCAGCTACAAGGGACAGGAAGAAGAAAAACTGTTTTTT. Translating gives CASSYKGQEEEKLFF.

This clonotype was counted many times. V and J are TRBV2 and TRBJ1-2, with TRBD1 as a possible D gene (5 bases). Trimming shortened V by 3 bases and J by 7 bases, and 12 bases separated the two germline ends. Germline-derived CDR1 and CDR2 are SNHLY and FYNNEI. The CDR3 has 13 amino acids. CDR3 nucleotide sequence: TGTGCCAGCAGTGAGGCGGGGGAACGTGGCTACACCTTC. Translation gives CASSEAGERGYTF. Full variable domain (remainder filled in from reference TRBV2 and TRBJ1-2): EPEVTQTPSHQVTQMGQEVILRCVPISNHLYFYWYRQILGQKVEFLVSFYNNEISEKSEIFDDQFSVERPDGSNFTLKIRSTKLEDSAMYFCASSEAGERGYTFGSGTRLTVV.

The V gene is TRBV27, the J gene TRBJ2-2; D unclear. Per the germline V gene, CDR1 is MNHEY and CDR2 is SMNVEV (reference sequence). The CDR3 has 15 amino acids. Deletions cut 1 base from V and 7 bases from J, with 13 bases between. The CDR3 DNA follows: TGTGCCAGCAGTTTATTCAGTCCCATAGGCGGGGAGCTGTTTTTT. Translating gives CASSLFSPIGGELFF.

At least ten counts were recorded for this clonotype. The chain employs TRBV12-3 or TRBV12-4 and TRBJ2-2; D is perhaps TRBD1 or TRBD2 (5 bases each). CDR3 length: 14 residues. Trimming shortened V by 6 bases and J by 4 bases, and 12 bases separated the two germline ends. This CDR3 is CASRPSGRTGELFF. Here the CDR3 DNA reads TGTGCCAGCAGACCTTCGGGGCGCACCGGGGAGCTGTTTTTT.

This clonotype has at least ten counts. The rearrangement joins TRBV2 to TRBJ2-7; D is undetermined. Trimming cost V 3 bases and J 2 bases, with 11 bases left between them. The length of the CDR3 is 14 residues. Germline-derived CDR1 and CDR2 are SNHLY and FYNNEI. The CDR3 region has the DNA TGTGCCAGCAGTGACAGGCAGCCCACCTACGAGCAGTACTTC. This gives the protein CASSDRQPTYEQYF.

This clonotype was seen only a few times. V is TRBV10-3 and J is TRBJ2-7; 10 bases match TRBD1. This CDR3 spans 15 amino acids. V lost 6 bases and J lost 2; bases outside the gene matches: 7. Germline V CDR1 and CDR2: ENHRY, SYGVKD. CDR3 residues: CAIRDGTGAPYEQYF. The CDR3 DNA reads TGTGCCATCAGAGACGGGACAGGGGCACCCTACGAGCAGTACTTC.

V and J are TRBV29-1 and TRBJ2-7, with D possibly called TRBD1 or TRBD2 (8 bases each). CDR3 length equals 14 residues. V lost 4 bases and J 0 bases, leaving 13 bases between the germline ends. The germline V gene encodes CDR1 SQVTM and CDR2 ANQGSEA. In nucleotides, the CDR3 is TGCAGCGTTGTAGCGGGGACAGGCTCCTACGAGCAGTACTTC. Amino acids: CSVVAGTGSYEQYF.

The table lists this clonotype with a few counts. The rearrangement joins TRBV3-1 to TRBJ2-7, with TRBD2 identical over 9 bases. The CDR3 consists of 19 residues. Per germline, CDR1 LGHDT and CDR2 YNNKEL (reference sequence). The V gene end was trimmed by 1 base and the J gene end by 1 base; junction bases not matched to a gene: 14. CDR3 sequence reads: CASSQGDSGSADHSYEQYF. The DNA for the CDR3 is TGTGCCAGCAGCCAAGGGGATAGCGGGAGTGCGGACCATTCCTACGAGCAGTACTTC.

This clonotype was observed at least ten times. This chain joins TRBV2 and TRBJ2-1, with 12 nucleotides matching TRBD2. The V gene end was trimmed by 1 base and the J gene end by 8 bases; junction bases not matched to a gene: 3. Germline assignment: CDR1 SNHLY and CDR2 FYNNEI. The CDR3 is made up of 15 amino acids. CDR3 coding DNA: TGTGCCAGCAGTGAAGGACTAGCGGGAGACTATGAGCAGTTCTTC. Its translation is CASSEGLAGDYEQFF.

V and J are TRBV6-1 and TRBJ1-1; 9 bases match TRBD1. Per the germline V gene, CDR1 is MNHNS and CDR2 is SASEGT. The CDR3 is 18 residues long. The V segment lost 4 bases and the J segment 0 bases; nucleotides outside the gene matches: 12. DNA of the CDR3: TGTGCCAGCAGTGGACAAACAGGGGGCACAGTTCTGAACACTGAAGCTTTCTTT. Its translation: CASSGQTGGTVLNTEAFF.

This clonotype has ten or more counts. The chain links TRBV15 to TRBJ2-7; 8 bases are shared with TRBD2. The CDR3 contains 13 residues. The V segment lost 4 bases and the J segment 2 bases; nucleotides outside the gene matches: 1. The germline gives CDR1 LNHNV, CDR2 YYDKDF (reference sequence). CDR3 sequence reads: CATSTTSAYEQYF. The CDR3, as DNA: TGTGCCACCAGCACGACTAGCGCCTACGAGCAGTACTTC.